What follows are 2 T cell receptor beta chains derived from one specimen sequenced in a study of blood T cell repertoires in COVID-19. Method: immunoSEQ multiplex PCR; TCRdb's copy keeps in-frame clones and lacks some. The sample lists 80,000 or so clones, around 81% occurring once. Material for sequencing was peripheral blood. The origin of the receptors is a human donor in a cohort sampled during active COVID-19.

This clone was recorded only once. The chain combines TRBV6-5 with TRBJ2-1; no reliable D call. The V end was cut by 2 bases, the J end by 8 bases, with 16 bases between. The CDR3 covers 15 residues. Germline values: CDR1 MNHEY, CDR2 SVGAGI. The CDR3 bases are TGTGCCAGCAGTTACGGAGAAACTGATAGTGATGAGCAGTTCTTC. Amino acid sequence: CASSYGETDSDEQFF.

The chain joins TRBV7-8 to TRBJ2-1; 10 bases are shared with TRBD2. Per germline, CDR1 SGHVS and CDR2 FQNEAQ. There are 16 residues in the CDR3. V lost 1 base, J lost 3 bases, and 3 bases stayed unmatched. CDR3 DNA: TGTGCCAGCAGCTTAGTGGCTAGCGGGGGCTACAATGAGCAGTTCTTC. Residues: CASSLVASGGYNEQFF.